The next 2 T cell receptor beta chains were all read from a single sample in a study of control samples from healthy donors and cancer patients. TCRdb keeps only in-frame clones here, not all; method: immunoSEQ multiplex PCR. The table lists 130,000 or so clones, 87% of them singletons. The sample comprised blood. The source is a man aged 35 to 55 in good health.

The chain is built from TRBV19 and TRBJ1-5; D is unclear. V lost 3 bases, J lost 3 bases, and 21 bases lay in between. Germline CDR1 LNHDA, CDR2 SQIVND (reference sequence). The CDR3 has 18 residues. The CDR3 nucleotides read TGTGCCAGTAGTATCGCCCGTGATCGGCTTTTTGACAATCAGCCCCAGCATTTT. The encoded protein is CASSIARDRLFDNQPQHF.

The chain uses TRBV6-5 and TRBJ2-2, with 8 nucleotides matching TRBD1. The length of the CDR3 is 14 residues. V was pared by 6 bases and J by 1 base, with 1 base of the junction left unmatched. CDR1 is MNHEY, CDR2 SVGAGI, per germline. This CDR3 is CASSGTGNTGELFF. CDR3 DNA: TGTGCCAGCAGCGGGACAGGGAACACCGGGGAGCTGTTTTTT.